This TCR beta chain was sequenced in a study of response to subunit inactivated influenza vaccine. The germline V gene encodes CDR1 MNHEY and CDR2 SVGEGT. This CDR3 has 16 residues. Deletions cut 0 bases from V and 4 bases from J, with 13 bases between. This clonotype was found a few times. MiXCR, run by TCRdb on the RT-PCR reads, gives a single entry per CDR3 protein. Of more than 550,000 distinct CDR3 sequences listed, about 11% are singletons. Sequencing was performed on PBMCs from blood, taken on the day of vaccination. V gene TRBV6-2 or TRBV6-3 combines with J gene TRBJ2-1; a possible D gene is TRBD2 (5 bases). The sequence derives from a man aged 45-65 years who received an inactivated influenza vaccine. The CDR3 loop reads CASSYSSGDFYNEQFF. The CDR3 region has the DNA TGTGCCAGCAGTTACTCAAGCGGTGATTTTTACAATGAGCAGTTCTTC.